The 2 T cell receptor beta chains listed next were all sequenced from one sample in a study of T cells in localized non-small cell lung cancer. Sequencing was performed with immunoSEQ multiplex PCR; in TCRdb, only in-frame clones are kept and a portion is missing. Of 35,000 to 40,000 clones listed, over 85% are singletons. The starting material was peripheral blood, obtained before any cancer treatment. These TCRs come from a female donor older than 55 with stage I lung adenocarcinoma.

J is TRBJ2-1 and V is TRBV7-3, with D uncertain. CDR1 is SGHTA and CDR2 is FQGTGA in the germline V gene. CDR3 length: 16 residues. Trimming shortened V by 5 bases and J by 3 bases, and 17 bases separated the two germline ends. The CDR3 here is CASSLGTPSYYNEQFF. CDR3 sequence (DNA): TGTGCCAGCAGCCTGGGCACTCCTTCCTACTACAATGAGCAGTTCTTC.

CDR3 amino acids: CASSQGRENTEAFF. Written as DNA, the CDR3 is TGTGCCAGCAGCCAGGGAAGAGAGAACACTGAAGCTTTCTTT. The V call is TRBV7-9, the J call TRBJ1-1; the D gene is possibly TRBD1 (5 bases). The CDR3 covers 14 residues. Germline V lookup: CDR1 SEHNR, CDR2 FQNEAQ (reference sequence). V was pared by 5 bases and J by 1 base, with 11 bases between. Full variable domain (missing parts from reference TRBV7-9 and TRBJ1-1): DTGVSQNPRHKITKRGQNVTFRCDPISEHNRLYWYRQTLGQGPEFLTYFQNEAQLEKSRLLSDRFSAERPKGSFSTLEIQRTEQGDSAMYLCASSQGRENTEAFFGQGTRLTVV.